The present entry profiles one TCR beta chain with its context. The antigen is not known. The sample is drawn from a study of T cells in Graves' hyperthyroidism and ophthalmopathy. If no ophthalmopathy progression occurred within 18 months, Graves' hyperthyroidism was stable. Diagnostic decisions used clinical symptoms, serum thyroxine and TRAb, thyroid ultrasound and orbital computed tomography. Points from the study as a whole: Blood also carried most thyroid clonotypes expanded above 0.001.

CDR3 length: 17 residues. CDR1 is SGHTA and CDR2 is FQGNSA in the germline V gene. J gave up 0 bases and V 4 bases, and 5 bases lay outside the gene matches. RNA transcripts yielded amplified TCR beta CDR3 regions. The TCR CDR3 first-round RT-PCR relied on the HTBI primer set. TCRdb reprocessed the multiplex PCR reads via MiXCR and lists one record per CDR3 protein. Counted here are hundreds of thousands of distinct CDR3 sequences, 46% occurring once; the ten biggest clones make up about 8.2%. The sequence came from a young woman with Graves' hyperthyroidism. V usage is TRBV7-2 and J usage is TRBJ2-2, with 10 bases identical to TRBD1. What was sequenced was peripheral blood or thyroid tissue (not recorded which). CDR3 bases: TGTGCCAGCAGCTCCTCGACAGGGGGCACGAACACCGGGGAGCTGTTTTTT. It translates to CASSSSTGGTNTGELFF.